Each of the 2 T cell receptor beta chains below was sequenced from the same sample in a study of control samples from healthy donors and cancer patients. Some clones are missing from TCRdb's copy, which holds only in-frame ones; the method was immunoSEQ multiplex PCR. The data hold 150,000 to 200,000 clones, with about nine tenths observed a single time. The material sequenced was blood. The receptor set was obtained from a young woman in good health.

This clone has just one count. Relative to the germline gene, one junction end is altered; a read error may explain this. The chain is built from TRBV6-2 or TRBV6-3 and TRBJ1-4, with a possible D match to TRBD1 (6 bases). Germline loops: CDR1 MNHEY, CDR2 SVGEGT. The CDR3 is made up of 11 amino acids. CDR3 amino acids: CASSSGPGQVF. Here the CDR3 DNA reads TGTGCCAGCAGTTCAGGTCCGGGACAAGTCTTT.

The chain has TRBV4-3 and TRBJ2-5; 10 bases line up with TRBD1. After removal of 0 bases from V and 7 bases from J, the junction contained 8 bases not matched to a gene. The germline CDR1 and CDR2 sequences are LGHNA and YSLEER. CDR3 length equals 16 residues. The CDR3 spells CASSQDVGTGARTQYF. The CDR3 nucleotides read TGCGCCAGCAGCCAAGACGTGGGGACAGGGGCGCGGACCCAGTACTTC.